This T cell receptor (beta chain) was profiled in a study of cytomegalovirus exposure and HLA in healthy donors. Study observations and caveats: Cytomegalovirus status was reportedly diagnosed by the classifier with high sensitivity and specificity. A few chains linked to CMV were shown in vitro to be specific for CMV antigens. The study labeled more than 150 TCR beta chains cytomegalovirus-associated.

From germline, CDR1 is SGHTA and CDR2 FQGNSA. This CDR3 is 15 amino acids long. The V end was cut by 5 bases, the J end by 1 base, with 13 bases between. With respect to this clone: What it binds is unknown.

Clones were read by immunoSEQ multiplex PCR, and TCRdb kept only the in-frame ones, dropping some. The data show 250,000 to 350,000 clones, with around 87% seen just once and about 0.99% held by the top ten. This sequence originates from a woman under 30 in good health and CMV-seronegative. Sequencing used PBMCs. V usage is TRBV7-2 and J usage is TRBJ2-3, with D uncertain. CDR3: CASSTGRRGTDTQYF. Written as DNA, the CDR3 is TGTGCCAGCAGCACTGGAAGACGGGGCACAGATACGCAGTATTTT.